This TCR beta chain was identified in a study of blood T cell repertoires in COVID-19. Assay: immunoSEQ multiplex PCR; the TCRdb copy retains only in-frame clones and omits some. The sample holds about 310,000 clones, around 85% seen once. V shed 2 bases and J shed 5 bases, with 10 bases lying between them. This CDR3 contains 14 residues. CDR1 MNHNS and CDR2 SASEGT come from the germline V gene. Sequenced input: PBMCs or T cells enriched from blood (not recorded which). The rearrangement links TRBV6-1 to TRBJ1-5; D possibly corresponds to TRBD1 (6 bases). The TCR originated in a woman aged 25 to 39 who had been exposed to COVID-19. CDR3 DNA sequence: TGTGCCAGCAGTGAATTGGGGGCGTATCAGCCCCAGCATTTT. It codes for CASSELGAYQPQHF.